The 27 T cell receptor beta chains given below trace back to one sample, sequenced in a study of T cell responses to AZD1222 COVID-19 vaccine. Profiled with immunoSEQ multiplex PCR; TCRdb holds only in-frame clones, not every one. The table has roughly 150,000 clones, about 90% seen once. The sequencing used peripheral blood, collected on day 0 of AZD1222 vaccination. These TCRs come from an adult in good health.

This clone came up once. The chain recombines TRBV5-1 with TRBJ2-7; TRBD1 aligns across 10 bases. The CDR3 has 16 residues. With V trimmed by 0 bases and J by 5 bases, 8 bases remained unmatched. CDR1 and CDR2 (germline): SGHRS, YFSETQ. The CDR3 DNA follows: TGCGCCAGCAGCTTGGTCCGGGACAGGGGTCGGAACGAGCAGTACTTC. Its protein is CASSLVRDRGRNEQYF.

The count of this clone is one. The J gene is TRBJ1-4, the V gene TRBV3-1 (or the pseudogene TRBV3-2); no clear D gene. CDR1 and CDR2 (germline): LGHDT, YNNKEL (reference sequence). CDR3 length: 15 amino acids. Deletions cut 2 bases from V and 3 bases from J, with 10 bases between. The CDR3 DNA is TGTGCCAGCAGCCAAACGTTGTCAGCTAATGAAAAACTGTTTTTT. Translation gives CASSQTLSANEKLFF.

This chain joins TRBV29-1 and TRBJ1-3, with 7 bases that match TRBD1. The CDR3 is made up of 14 amino acids. Germline V lookup: CDR1 SQVTM, CDR2 ANQGSEA. With 2 bases clipped from V and 4 bases from J, the junction kept 5 bases outside the gene matches. The CDR3: CSVEPTGSGNTIYF. In DNA form, the CDR3 reads TGCAGCGTTGAACCGACAGGGTCCGGAAACACCATATATTTT. Full variable domain (rest looked up from reference TRBV29-1 and TRBJ1-3): SAVISQKPSRDICQRGTSLTIQCQVDSQVTMMFWYRQQPGQSLTLIATANQGSEATYESGFVIDKFPISRPNLTFSTLTVSNMSPEDSSIYLCSVEPTGSGNTIYFGEGSWLTVV.

The chain couples TRBV28 to TRBJ1-3; D call uncertain. Trimming stripped 7 bases from V and 0 bases from J, with 10 bases between. The germline CDR1 and CDR2 sequences are MDHEN and SYDVKM. The CDR3 covers 14 residues. The CDR3 coding sequence is TGTGCCAGCATCCCGGGAGGCTCTGGAAACACCATATATTTT. Its protein is CASIPGGSGNTIYF.

Concerning this clone: One end of the junction does not line up with germline, which may come from a read error. The rearrangement links TRBV6-2 or TRBV6-3 to TRBJ2-1; TRBD2 matches at 12 bases. This CDR3 has 14 residues. The germline gives CDR1 MNHEY, CDR2 SVGEGT. The CDR3 reads CATSGLAGRDEQFF. DNA for the CDR3: TGTGCCACCAGTGGACTAGCGGGAAGGGATGAGCAGTTCTTC.

This clone was counted a single time. The chain recombines TRBV15 with TRBJ2-7, with 9 bases lining up with TRBD1. The CDR3 length is 17 residues. V lost 3 bases, J lost 4 bases, and 13 bases stayed unmatched. Germline V gives CDR1 LNHNV, CDR2 YYDKDF (reference sequence). CDR3 sequence: CATSSGFPGQGAYEQYF. The CDR3 coding sequence is TGTGCCACCAGCAGTGGGTTTCCGGGACAGGGAGCTTACGAGCAGTACTTC.

This clone has only one observation. This chain uses TRBV5-1 with TRBJ1-4; the D gene is possibly TRBD1 (5 bases). Trimming stripped 0 bases from V and 0 bases from J, with 6 bases between. Per the germline V gene, CDR1 is SGHRS and CDR2 is YFSETQ. There are 15 residues in the CDR3. The chain's CDR3 is CASSLAGTTNEKLFF. CDR3 sequence (DNA): TGCGCCAGCAGCTTGGCAGGGACAACTAATGAAAAACTGTTTTTT.

V and J are TRBV4-3 and TRBJ2-1; D is uncertain. The CDR3 is 13 residues long. V lost 2 bases to trimming and J lost 8 bases, with 10 bases between them. CDR1 is LGHNA and CDR2 is YSLEER in the germline V gene. The DNA of the CDR3 is TGCGCCAGCAGCCAACCGGAGACCGATGAGCAGTTCTTC. Amino acid sequence: CASSQPETDEQFF.

This clone showed up just once. The chain links TRBV7-3 to TRBJ1-1, with a weak D call TRBD1 (6 bases). The CDR3 totals 16 residues. V shed 4 bases and J shed 1 base, with 16 bases lying between them. Germline V gives CDR1 SGHTA, CDR2 FQGTGA. The CDR3 loop reads CASSSSPTGQNTEAFF. The CDR3 DNA reads TGTGCCAGCAGCTCATCTCCGACAGGCCAGAACACTGAAGCTTTCTTT.

CDR3 region: CASTNRRGQVNEKLFF. CDR3 sequence (DNA): TGTGCCAGCACTAATCGGCGGGGGCAGGTTAATGAAAAACTGTTTTTT. The chain has TRBV27 and TRBJ1-4; TRBD1 is a possible D gene (6 bases). V was cut by 7 bases and J by 4 bases, with 19 bases left in between. CDR1 and CDR2 (germline): MNHEY, SMNVEV (reference sequence). The CDR3 contains 16 residues.

This clone appeared a few times. V gene TRBV7-2 combines with J gene TRBJ1-1; 8 bases align to TRBD1. The V gene's germline CDR1 is SGHTA and CDR2 FQGNSA. The CDR3 runs 16 residues. Trimming removed 3 bases from V and 3 bases from J; junction bases left unmatched: 9. The CDR3: CASSFQGGTGDTEAFF. As DNA, the CDR3 is TGTGCCAGCAGCTTCCAAGGGGGGACAGGTGACACTGAAGCTTTCTTT.

The chain has TRBV3-1 (or the pseudogene TRBV3-2) and TRBJ1-3, with unresolved D. Germline CDR1 LGHDT, CDR2 YNNKEL (reference sequence). Trimming shortened V by 0 bases and J by 4 bases, and 4 bases separated the two germline ends. This CDR3 spans 13 amino acids. The CDR3 is CASSQDDGNTIYF. CDR3 DNA sequence: TGTGCCAGCAGCCAAGATGACGGAAACACCATATATTTT.

This chain uses TRBV19 with TRBJ1-2; no clear D. Germline V CDR1 and CDR2: LNHDA, SQIVND (reference sequence). The CDR3 spans 12 residues. V lost 8 bases and J 0 bases, leaving 7 bases between the germline ends. The CDR3 region has the DNA TGTGCCAGTTCTCTCTCTAACTATGGCTACACCTTC. It is translated as CASSLSNYGYTF.

The chain employs TRBV5-6 and TRBJ2-7; D is perhaps TRBD1 (5 bases). The length of the CDR3 is 14 residues. V was pared by 0 bases and J by 3 bases, with 10 bases between. Germline CDR1 is SGHDT and CDR2 is YYEEEE. The CDR3 spells CASSLGQSYYEQYF. In nucleotides, the CDR3 is TGTGCCAGCAGCTTGGGACAGTCCTACTACGAGCAGTACTTC.

V is TRBV28 and J is TRBJ2-7; 10 bases are shared with TRBD1. The CDR3 is 16 amino acids. Looked up from germline, CDR1 is MDHEN and CDR2 is SYDVKM. J lost 3 bases, V lost 3 bases, and 8 bases had no gene match. The CDR3 DNA is TGTGCCAGCAGTTTTTTTCTTGGGACAGGGGTCTACGAGCAGTACTTC. Translation gives CASSFFLGTGVYEQYF. The full variable domain, completed using reference TRBV28 and TRBJ2-7, is DVKVTQSSRYLVKRTGEKVFLECVQDMDHENMFWYRQDPGLGLRLIYFSYDVKMKEKGDIPEGYSVSREKKERFSLILESASTNQTSMYLCASSFFLGTGVYEQYFGPGTRLTVT.

This clone appeared a few times. The chain links TRBV19 to TRBJ2-7, with unresolved D. The germline V and J ends were trimmed by 3 bases and 3 bases, with 9 bases remaining between them. In germline, CDR1 is LNHDA, CDR2 SQIVND (reference sequence). This CDR3 is 13 amino acids long. For the CDR3, the DNA is TGTGCCAGTAGTATCGGGCCGGACTACGAGCAGTACTTC. As protein: CASSIGPDYEQYF.

This rearrangement joins TRBV2 to TRBJ1-5; unclear D gene. Germline CDR1 is SNHLY and CDR2 is FYNNEI. V lost 4 bases to trimming and J lost 0 bases, with 22 bases between them. This CDR3 region has 19 residues. DNA of the CDR3: TGTGCCAGCAGTGTAGAGTGGAATCGCCGGACGGATAGCAATCAGCCCCAGCATTTT. Its translation is CASSVEWNRRTDSNQPQHF.

The chain has TRBV6-1 and TRBJ2-2; 11 bases align to TRBD2. Germline values: CDR1 MNHNS, CDR2 SASEGT. The CDR3 consists of 17 residues. The junction had 5 bases not matched to a gene; V was cut back by 4 bases and J by 1 base. CDR3 sequence: CASSVLAGGQNTGELFF. The CDR3 DNA reads TGTGCCAGCAGTGTTCTAGCGGGAGGCCAGAACACCGGGGAGCTGTTTTTT.

The chain uses TRBV4-3 and TRBJ1-2; no clear D gene. This CDR3 is built from 14 residues. The germline V gene has CDR1 LGHNA and CDR2 YSLEER. The ends were cut back, 2 bases at V and 8 bases at J, with 15 bases in the middle. The CDR3 protein is CASSQTSEAIGYTF. The CDR3 DNA reads as TGCGCCAGCAGCCAAACCTCTGAAGCGATAGGCTACACCTTC.

The V call is TRBV15, the J call TRBJ1-5, with TRBD1 matching 8 bases. The V and J ends lost 7 bases and 5 bases, in that order; junction bases with no gene match: 10. The CDR3 is made up of 15 amino acids. The germline CDR1 and CDR2 sequences are LNHNV and YYDKDF (reference sequence). The CDR3 sequence is CATTPDRGGHQPQHF. In nucleotides, the CDR3 is TGTGCCACCACCCCTGACAGGGGAGGCCATCAGCCCCAGCATTTT.

Here the CDR3 DNA reads TGTGCCAGCAGCAACCCCAGGGGATCCTACAATGAGCAGTTCTTC. Amino acid sequence: CASSNPRGSYNEQFF. V and J are TRBV7-9 and TRBJ2-1, with a possible D match to TRBD1 (6 bases). The length of the CDR3 is 15 residues. Germline CDR1 is SEHNR and CDR2 is FQNEAQ (reference sequence). Trimming left V 5 bases short and J 1 base short, with 12 bases between. The variable domain in full, with the rest retrieved from reference TRBV7-9 and TRBJ2-1, is DTGVSQNPRHKITKRGQNVTFRCDPISEHNRLYWYRQTLGQGPEFLTYFQNEAQLEKSRLLSDRFSAERPKGSFSTLEIQRTEQGDSAMYLCASSNPRGSYNEQFFGPGTRLTVL.

This sequence joins TRBV6-5 and TRBJ1-1, with D hard to call. The CDR3 spans 15 residues. The V gene's germline CDR1 is MNHEY and CDR2 SVGAGI. V gave up 6 bases and J gave up 0 bases, with 14 bases separating them. The CDR3 coding sequence is TGTGCCAGCAGCCAATACATCTCTCTGAACACTGAAGCTTTCTTT. It yields the protein CASSQYISLNTEAFF.

This clone was counted a single time. V and J are TRBV7-9 and TRBJ1-1; D is unclear. CDR3 length equals 14 residues. CDR1 and CDR2 (germline): SEHNR, FQNEAQ (reference sequence). V was cut by 3 bases and J by 5 bases, with 13 bases left in between. The CDR3 sequence is CASSFRQDRTEAFF. The CDR3 coding sequence is TGTGCCAGCAGCTTTCGGCAGGATAGAACTGAAGCTTTCTTT.

The gene calls are TRBV7-6 and TRBJ2-2; D unresolved. V gave up 5 bases and J gave up 3 bases, with 7 bases separating them. The CDR3 extends over 13 amino acids. Looked up from germline, CDR1 is SGHVS and CDR2 is FNYEAQ. CDR3 coding DNA: TGTGCCAGCAGCCTCTGGGACACCGGGGAGCTGTTTTTT. Protein product: CASSLWDTGELFF.

The chain combines TRBV6-2 or TRBV6-3 with TRBJ2-1; perhaps TRBD2 as D (6 bases). Per germline, CDR1 MNHEY and CDR2 SVGEGT. V lost 3 bases and J 0 bases, leaving 12 bases between the germline ends. The CDR3 has 16 amino acids. The CDR3 DNA reads as TGTGCCAGCAGTTATCAGTCGGGAGTCTCCTACAATGAGCAGTTCTTC. This encodes CASSYQSGVSYNEQFF.

V usage is TRBV2 and J usage is TRBJ1-1, with TRBD1 as a possible D gene (6 bases). Germline V gene data show CDR1 as SNHLY and CDR2 as FYNNEI. The CDR3 covers 17 residues. Deletions cut 5 bases from V and 3 bases from J, with 22 bases between. The CDR3 coding sequence is TGTGCCAGCAGTCATAAGGGGGGTGGGGCGACCGACACTGAAGCTTTCTTT. Its protein is CASSHKGGGATDTEAFF.

This chain connects TRBV7-9 to TRBJ1-2; a possible D gene is TRBD1 (6 bases). The V end was cut by 3 bases, the J end by 0 bases, with 11 bases between. The CDR3 extends over 15 amino acids. Per the germline V gene, CDR1 is SEHNR and CDR2 is FQNEAQ (reference sequence). CDR3 protein: CASSFWTASNYGYTF. Written as DNA, the CDR3 is TGTGCCAGCAGCTTTTGGACAGCATCTAACTATGGCTACACCTTC.